A selection of T cell receptor beta chains follows, all from one sample in a study of T cell repertoires in cytomegalovirus infection. These receptors are not linked to any known antigen. Via MiXCR, TCRdb re-called the reads, giving one row per CDR3 protein. Of more than 250,000 distinct CDR3 sequences listed, about 25% are singletons. Specimen: cultured PBMCs, collected from culture after CMV antigen stimulation. Receptor source: a human donor in good health (CMV status not recorded). Some clones in this sample may be carry-over from other donors' samples. The conserved cysteine and the conserved F or W are not part of the CDR3 here. Fields, in order: V gene, clone size, J gene, CDR3 protein. Rows may omit the clone size; those that give it use once, few, many or a size class.

V gene: TRBV6-1
clone size: NA
J gene: TRBJ1-1
CDR3 protein: ASSVTTGPNTEAF

V gene: TRBV7-2
clone size: many
J gene: TRBJ1-1
CDR3 protein: ASGPVGGTGNTEAF

V gene: TRBV5-1
clone size: NA
J gene: TRBJ1-1
CDR3 protein: ASSWMTGVDTEAF

V gene: TRBV28
clone size: NA
J gene: TRBJ2-7
CDR3 protein: ASRYQAGSSYEQY

V gene: TRBV5-4
clone size: NA
J gene: TRBJ2-5
CDR3 protein: ASSLGAGDQETQY

V gene: TRBV29-1
clone size: few
J gene: TRBJ2-1
CDR3 protein: SVLLAGGNNEQF

V gene: TRBV11-1
clone size: few
J gene: TRBJ2-3
CDR3 protein: ASSPLAAHEDTQY

V gene: TRBV7-2
clone size: many
J gene: TRBJ2-5
CDR3 protein: ASSFDSGRLETQY

V gene: TRBV28
clone size: few
J gene: TRBJ2-7
CDR3 protein: ASGSRQAGAYEQY

V gene: TRBV7-2
clone size: NA
J gene: TRBJ1-1
CDR3 protein: ASSLPPPREAF

V gene: TRBV27
clone size: NA
J gene: TRBJ1-3
CDR3 protein: ASRLQAGSGNTIY

V gene: TRBV20-1
clone size: NA
J gene: TRBJ2-5
CDR3 protein: SAREVLGRKETQY

V gene: TRBV4-1
clone size: NA
J gene: TRBJ2-3
CDR3 protein: ASSLSGSSLTDTQY

V gene: TRBV12-3/TRBV12-4
clone size: NA
J gene: TRBJ1-2
CDR3 protein: ASSLPGRNYGYT

V gene: TRBV19
clone size: few
J gene: TRBJ1-3
CDR3 protein: ASSGTGPGNTIY

V gene: TRBV30
clone size: NA
J gene: TRBJ2-3
CDR3 protein: AWSVRGTDTQY

V gene: TRBV14
clone size: many
J gene: TRBJ1-1
CDR3 protein: ASSRRGAGNTEAF

V gene: TRBV27
clone size: NA
J gene: TRBJ2-1
CDR3 protein: ASREGPTYNEQF

V gene: TRBV6-2/TRBV6-3
clone size: NA
J gene: TRBJ2-6
CDR3 protein: AHGASGANVLT

V gene: TRBV11-3
clone size: few
J gene: TRBJ2-2
CDR3 protein: ASSLGRFGDTGELF

V gene: TRBV6-1
clone size: NA
J gene: TRBJ2-2
CDR3 protein: ASSDAWTRGNTGELF

V gene: TRBV11-3
clone size: NA
J gene: TRBJ2-6
CDR3 protein: ASSLEGGGANVLT

V gene: TRBV6-4
clone size: NA
J gene: TRBJ2-1
CDR3 protein: ASSADRDAYNEQF

V gene: TRBV19
clone size: many
J gene: TRBJ2-1
CDR3 protein: ASSIDLASGTYNEQF

V gene: TRBV12-3/TRBV12-4
clone size: few
J gene: TRBJ2-3
CDR3 protein: ASSPGWTSTDTQY

V gene: TRBV28
clone size: few
J gene: TRBJ1-1
CDR3 protein: ASSLSGLGTLNTEAF

V gene: TRBV14
clone size: few
J gene: TRBJ2-7
CDR3 protein: ASSQETGGWNEQY

V gene: TRBV7-2
clone size: many
J gene: TRBJ1-5
CDR3 protein: ASSLDRGGNQPQH

V gene: TRBV14
clone size: NA
J gene: TRBJ2-5
CDR3 protein: ASSRYSGLANQETQY

V gene: TRBV25-1
clone size: NA
J gene: TRBJ1-4
CDR3 protein: ASTAGANEKLF

V gene: TRBV19
clone size: few
J gene: TRBJ2-1
CDR3 protein: ASSIETGPFYNEQF

V gene: TRBV19
clone size: NA
J gene: TRBJ2-1
CDR3 protein: ASSIRQGAYNEQF

V gene: TRBV12-3/TRBV12-4
clone size: few
J gene: TRBJ2-1
CDR3 protein: ASRGQGAGEQF

V gene: TRBV4-1
clone size: NA
J gene: TRBJ2-1
CDR3 protein: ASSQGTSAGGPRYNEQF

V gene: TRBV12-3/TRBV12-4
clone size: NA
J gene: TRBJ2-3
CDR3 protein: ASSPLTSGISDTQY

V gene: TRBV19
clone size: NA
J gene: TRBJ2-3
CDR3 protein: ASSIGTLRSDTQY

V gene: TRBV7-2
clone size: many
J gene: TRBJ2-5
CDR3 protein: ASSTGTGRETQY

V gene: TRBV15
clone size: few
J gene: TRBJ2-1
CDR3 protein: ATSRDMGVEQF

V gene: TRBV4-2
clone size: few
J gene: TRBJ2-3
CDR3 protein: ASSQELDWGTDTQY

V gene: TRBV6-5
clone size: few
J gene: TRBJ1-1
CDR3 protein: ASSYGDRGTEAF

V gene: TRBV18
clone size: NA
J gene: TRBJ2-3
CDR3 protein: ASRVQGTLSTDTQY